This is a list of T cell receptor beta chains from one sample in a study of blood T cells in healthy people across ages. A single record per CDR3 protein comes from TCRdb applying MiXCR to the 5' RACE reads. The sample holds 1.2 million to 1.5 million distinct CDR3 sequences, approximately 59% seen once. Specimen: blood. All receptors derive from a man between 18 and 35 years old in good health. CDR3s leave out the opening cysteine and the closing phenylalanine or tryptophan.

v_gene,j_gene,CDR3aa
TRBV5-1,TRBJ1-2,ASSLDPTSLPYGYT
TRBV6-4,TRBJ2-6,ASSDGTATGANVLT
TRBV5-1,TRBJ2-7,ASSLGVNYEQY
TRBV10-3,TRBJ2-4,AISRDQNIQY
TRBV7-2,NA,ASSQTSGVTYEQY
TRBV4-1,TRBJ2-1,ASSQDGDRYNEQF
TRBV29-1,TRBJ1-2,SVKGTANGYT
TRBV6-2/TRBV6-3,TRBJ2-7,ASSYDPGGQSYEQY
TRBV3-1,TRBJ1-1,ASSQDVSEMNTEAF
TRBV10-3,TRBJ2-7,ATVTGTSGYEQY
TRBV7-9,TRBJ2-7,ASSAVGGDYEQY
TRBV27,TRBJ2-5,ASRPQNPGSDETQY
TRBV12-3/TRBV12-4,TRBJ2-3,ASSSRRGLSTDTQY
TRBV7-9,TRBJ2-1,ASSPRGLAGGRNEQF
TRBV20-1,NA,SARGQGSTYEQY
TRBV20-1,TRBJ2-1,SAARPPYNEQF
TRBV6-5,TRBJ2-3,ASSSGSTQY
TRBV12-3/TRBV12-4,TRBJ1-4,ASSLWAATNEKLF
TRBV2,TRBJ2-3,ASSVVVVQSTQY
TRBV12-3/TRBV12-4,NA,ASRPGGLEQY
TRBV10-3,TRBJ2-3,AISESQRGTRDTQY
TRBV5-1,TRBJ1-1,ASSRGQVNTEAF